This is a list of T cell receptor beta chains from one sample in a study of type 1 and type 2 diabetes patients. MiXCR, run by TCRdb on the multiplex PCR reads, gives a single entry per CDR3 protein. The sample lists around 300,000 distinct CDR3 sequences; roughly 50% were seen once. The sample taken for sequencing was peripheral blood mononuclear cells (PBMCs). These receptors all come from a young man with type 2 diabetes. CDR3s include the opening cysteine and the closing phenylalanine or tryptophan. A D gene is named only where the DNA matches it firmly. Not every row has a clone size; where given, it reads once, few, many or a size class.

d_call,cdr3_length,v_call,clone_size,j_call,cdr3_nt,cdr3_aa
.,14,TRBV27,.,TRBJ2-3,TGTGCCAGCAGTGCCCAACTAGTGTCGGTTACGCAGTATTTT,CASSAQLVSVTQYF
.,15,TRBV10-2,.,TRBJ1-3,TGCGCCAGCAGAGACCTCGAGGGCTCTGGAAACACCATATATTTT,CASRDLEGSGNTIYF
TRBD1,16,TRBV7-2,few,TRBJ2-1,TGTGCCAGCAGCTTCCTCGGGACAGGAGCCTACAATGAGCAGTTCTTC,CASSFLGTGAYNEQFF
.,13,TRBV18,.,TRBJ1-4,TGTGCCAGCTCACAAGCTGGTACGGAAAAACTGTTTTTT,CASSQAGTEKLFF
.,14,TRBV25-1,.,TRBJ2-1,TGTGCCAGCAGTAAGGGGACGGGAGACAATGAGCAGTTCTTC,CASSKGTGDNEQFF
.,15,TRBV7-8,few,TRBJ1-1,TGTGCCAGCAGCTTAGCGGGCAGCCTAAACACTGAAGTTTTCTTT,CASSLAGSLNTEVFF
TRBD1,16,TRBV19,.,TRBJ1-1,TGTGCCAGTAGTATATCGCAGGGGGTGGTGAACACTGAAGCTTTCTTT,CASSISQGVVNTEAFF
.,15,TRBV25-1,.,TRBJ2-5,TGTGCCAGCACCCTCAGGTTGAGCGGCCAAGAGACCCAGTACTTC,CASTLRLSGQETQYF
.,11,TRBV27,once,TRBJ2-7,TGTGCCAGCAGGGACCTTAGCGGGCAGTACTTC,CASRDLSGQYF
.,20,TRBV14,.,TRBJ1-1,TGTGCCAGCAGCCATAGTCAGCTTGGGGGCTATAGGGTCATGAACACTGAAGCTTTCTTT,CASSHSQLGGYRVMNTEAFF
.,16,TRBV28,.,TRBJ2-3,TGTGCCAGCAGTCCCCGGGACAGCGGGAGTTTTGATACGCAGTATTTT,CASSPRDSGSFDTQYF
.,14,TRBV19,.,TRBJ2-5,TGTGCCAGTAGGGTTTCTGGGGGCCAAGAGACCCAGTACTTC,CASRVSGGQETQYF
TRBD2,15,TRBV11-2,.,TRBJ2-7,TGTGCCAGCAGCTTCGGAGCGGGGGGGTTCTACGAGCAGTACTTC,CASSFGAGGFYEQYF
.,13,TRBV19,.,TRBJ1-5,TGTGCCAGTAGTATCAGGGCCGTGGAGTCCCAGCATTTT,CASSIRAVESQHF
.,14,TRBV12-3/TRBV12-4,.,TRBJ2-7,TGTGCCAGCGGTATTCGGACACCACAAAACGAGCAGTACTTC,CASGIRTPQNEQYF
.,11,TRBV28,.,TRBJ2-1,TGTGCCACACGGGGCCACAATGAGCAGTTCTTC,CATRGHNEQFF
.,14,TRBV30,.,TRBJ1-6,TGTGCCTGGAGTGTAACGGGTGGAAATTCACCCCTCCACTTT,CAWSVTGGNSPLHF
.,13,TRBV28,.,TRBJ2-7,TGTGCCAGCAGTTTACCGGGGTCATTCGAGCAGTACTTC,CASSLPGSFEQYF
.,12,TRBV4-1,.,TRBJ1-1,TGCGCCAGCAGTTACGGTAGCTCTGAAGCTTTCTTT,CASSYGSSEAFF
.,13,TRBV6-1,.,TRBJ1-5,TGTGCCAGCAGTGTGATACAGGGCCAGCCCCAGCATTTT,CASSVIQGQPQHF
.,17,TRBV7-2,few,TRBJ2-7,TGTGCCAGCAGCTTAGGGGGCCCAGCCGTCAGTGGGAACGAGCAGTACTTC,CASSLGGPAVSGNEQYF
.,13,TRBV6-5,few,TRBJ1-1,TGTGCCAGCAGTTTGGGAGGGGTGACTGAAGCTTTCTTT,CASSLGGVTEAFF
TRBD2,14,TRBV2,many,TRBJ2-5,TGTGCCAGCAGTCCACTAGCGGGAGAAGAGACCCAGTACTTC,CASSPLAGEETQYF
TRBD1,17,TRBV7-8,.,TRBJ2-1,TGTGCCAGCAGCTTAGTACAGGACAGGGAACTTTTTCCTGAGCAGTTCTTC,CASSLVQDRELFPEQFF
TRBD1,11,TRBV29-1,few,TRBJ2-2,TGCAGCGCTAGATCCGGGACAGAATTGTTTTTT,CSARSGTELFF
TRBD2,16,TRBV24-1,.,TRBJ2-2,TGTGCCACCAGTAGCGGGACGGCCTTGAGTACCGGGGAGCTGTTTTTT,CATSSGTALSTGELFF
TRBD1,18,TRBV3-1,.,TRBJ2-5,TGTGCCAGCAGCCGAAACCGGGACAGGGGGCGAGAGAGAGAGACCCAGTACTTC,CASSRNRDRGRERETQYF
.,18,TRBV7-2,.,TRBJ1-3,TGTGCCAGCAGCTTAGGGCGATTTGGTGCAAACCCTGGAAACACCATATATTTT,CASSLGRFGANPGNTIYF
TRBD1,14,TRBV28,.,TRBJ2-7,TGTGCCAGCCACCCAACAGGACAGGGCGACGAGCAGTACTTC,CASHPTGQGDEQYF
TRBD2,15,TRBV2,.,TRBJ2-7,TGTGCCAGCAGCCCCACTAGCGGGCGAACCTCCGAGCAGTACTTC,CASSPTSGRTSEQYF
.,11,TRBV19,few,TRBJ2-3,TGTGCCAGTAGTTCCCACGATACGCAGTATTTT,CASSSHDTQYF
TRBD2,14,TRBV20-1,few,TRBJ2-7,TGCAGTGCTAGCGGGACTAGCGAAGTCTACGAGCAGTACTTC,CSASGTSEVYEQYF
.,14,TRBV10-2,.,TRBJ1-1,TGCGCCAGCAGTGAGGGCCGGAGGGGGGCTGAAGCTTTCTTT,CASSEGRRGAEAFF
.,13,TRBV29-1,.,TRBJ1-2,TGCAGCGTTCAGGGGATATGGGACTATGGCTACACCTTC,CSVQGIWDYGYTF